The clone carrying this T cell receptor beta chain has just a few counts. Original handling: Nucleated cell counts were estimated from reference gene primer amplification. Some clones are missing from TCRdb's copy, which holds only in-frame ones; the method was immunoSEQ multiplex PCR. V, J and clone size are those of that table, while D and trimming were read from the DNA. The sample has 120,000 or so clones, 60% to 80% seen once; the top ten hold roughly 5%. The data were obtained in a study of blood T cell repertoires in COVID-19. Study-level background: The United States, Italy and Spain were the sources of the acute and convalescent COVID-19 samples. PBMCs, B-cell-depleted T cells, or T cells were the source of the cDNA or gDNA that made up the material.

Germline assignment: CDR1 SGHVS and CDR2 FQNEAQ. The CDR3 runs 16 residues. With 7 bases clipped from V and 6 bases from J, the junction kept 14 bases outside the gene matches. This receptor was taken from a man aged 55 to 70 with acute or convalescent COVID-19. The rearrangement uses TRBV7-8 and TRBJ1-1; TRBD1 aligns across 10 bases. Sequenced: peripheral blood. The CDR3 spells CASIRLLGQGFSEAFF. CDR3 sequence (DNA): TGTGCCAGCATTCGTCTTTTGGGACAGGGGTTTTCTGAAGCTTTCTTT.